What follows is one T cell receptor (beta chain) and its context. This sample is drawn from a study of technical replicates of blood from a handful of donors. Trimming removed 5 bases at V and 2 bases at J, with 19 bases between. The CDR3 totals 17 residues. Germline V lookup: CDR1 MDHEN, CDR2 SYDVKM. Profiling relied on immunoSEQ multiplex PCR, and the TCRdb table lists in-frame clones only, not all of them. The sample lists about 84,000 clones; less than 95% were seen once. This TCR derives from a human donor in good health. The sequenced sample consisted of T cells isolated from PBMCs. The chain uses TRBV28 and TRBJ2-1, with TRBD1 as a possible D gene (5 bases). The CDR3 sequence: CASSPRTWGNTYNEQFF. DNA for the CDR3: TGTGCCAGCAGTCCCCGGACCTGGGGCAATACCTACAATGAGCAGTTCTTC.